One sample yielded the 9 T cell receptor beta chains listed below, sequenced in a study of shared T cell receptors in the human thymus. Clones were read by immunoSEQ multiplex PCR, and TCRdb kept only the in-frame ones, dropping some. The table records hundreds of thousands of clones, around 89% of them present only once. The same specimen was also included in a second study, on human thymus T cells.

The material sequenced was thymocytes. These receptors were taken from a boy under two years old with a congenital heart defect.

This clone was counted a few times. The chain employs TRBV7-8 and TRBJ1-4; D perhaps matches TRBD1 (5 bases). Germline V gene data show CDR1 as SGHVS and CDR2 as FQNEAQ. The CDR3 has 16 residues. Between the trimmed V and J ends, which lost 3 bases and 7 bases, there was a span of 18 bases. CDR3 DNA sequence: TGTGCCAGCAGCTTGGTTACGCGGGAGGGGAGTGAAAAACTGTTTTTT. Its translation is CASSLVTREGSEKLFF.

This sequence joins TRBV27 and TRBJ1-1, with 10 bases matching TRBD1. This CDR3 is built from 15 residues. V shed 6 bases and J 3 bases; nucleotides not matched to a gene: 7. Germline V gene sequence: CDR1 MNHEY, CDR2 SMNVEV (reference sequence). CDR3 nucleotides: TGTGCCAGCAGGGAAAGACAGGGGGCGGACACTGAAGCTTTCTTT. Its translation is CASRERQGADTEAFF.

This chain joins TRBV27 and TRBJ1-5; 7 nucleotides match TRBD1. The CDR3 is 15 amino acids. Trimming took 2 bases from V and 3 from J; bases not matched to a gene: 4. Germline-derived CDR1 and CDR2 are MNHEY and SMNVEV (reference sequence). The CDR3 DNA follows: TGTGCCAGCAGTTTAACAGGGGCCGTCAATCAGCCCCAGCATTTT. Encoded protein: CASSLTGAVNQPQHF.

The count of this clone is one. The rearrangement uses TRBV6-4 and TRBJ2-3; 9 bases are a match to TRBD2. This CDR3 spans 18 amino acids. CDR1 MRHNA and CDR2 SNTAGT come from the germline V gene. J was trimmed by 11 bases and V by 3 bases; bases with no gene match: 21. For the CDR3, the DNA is TGTGCCAGCAGTGAAGGCGGGAGGGCGACGAAACGAGTGTTCGAGCAGTATTTT. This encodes CASSEGGRATKRVFEQYF.

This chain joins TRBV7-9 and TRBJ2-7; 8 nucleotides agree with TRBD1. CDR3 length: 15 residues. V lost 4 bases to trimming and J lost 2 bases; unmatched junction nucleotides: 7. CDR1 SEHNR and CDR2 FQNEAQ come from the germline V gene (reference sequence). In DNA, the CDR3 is TGTGCCAGCAGCTCTCGACAGGGGCCTCCCTACGAGCAGTACTTC. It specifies CASSSRQGPPYEQYF.

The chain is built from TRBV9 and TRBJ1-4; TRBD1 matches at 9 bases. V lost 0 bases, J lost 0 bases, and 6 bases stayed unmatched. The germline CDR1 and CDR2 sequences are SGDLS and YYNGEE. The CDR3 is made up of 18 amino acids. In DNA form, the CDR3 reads TGTGCCAGCAGCGTAGGGGCGGACAGGGGAGCAACTAATGAAAAACTGTTTTTT. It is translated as CASSVGADRGATNEKLFF.

The CDR3 protein is CASSSRLAGGPEGKEQFF. The CDR3 nucleotides are TGTGCCAGCAGCTCCCGACTAGCGGGAGGGCCGGAAGGGAAGGAGCAGTTCTTC. This chain joins TRBV7-6 and TRBJ2-1; 14 positions match TRBD2. Germline values: CDR1 SGHVS, CDR2 FNYEAQ. Trimming cost V 4 bases and J 10 bases; bases outside gene matches: 15. The CDR3 contains 18 residues.

The CDR3 DNA sequence: TGTGCCATCAGTGAGCCTTGGGGCGGGAGTTACGAGCAGTACTTC. Its protein product is CAISEPWGGSYEQYF. This rearrangement joins TRBV10-3 to TRBJ2-7; 7 bases match TRBD2. Looked up from germline, CDR1 is ENHRY and CDR2 is SYGVKD. The CDR3 extends over 15 amino acids. The junction had 8 bases not matched to a gene; V was cut back by 2 bases and J by 4 bases.

CDR3 protein: CASSLRRTGEKLFF. The CDR3, as DNA: TGTGCCAGCAGTCTGAGGAGAACGGGGGAAAAACTGTTTTTT. J is TRBJ1-4 and V is TRBV25-1; D unresolved. This CDR3 region has 14 residues. The germline V gene has CDR1 MGHDK and CDR2 SYGVNS. V dropped 5 bases and J dropped 8 bases, with 15 bases sitting between them.